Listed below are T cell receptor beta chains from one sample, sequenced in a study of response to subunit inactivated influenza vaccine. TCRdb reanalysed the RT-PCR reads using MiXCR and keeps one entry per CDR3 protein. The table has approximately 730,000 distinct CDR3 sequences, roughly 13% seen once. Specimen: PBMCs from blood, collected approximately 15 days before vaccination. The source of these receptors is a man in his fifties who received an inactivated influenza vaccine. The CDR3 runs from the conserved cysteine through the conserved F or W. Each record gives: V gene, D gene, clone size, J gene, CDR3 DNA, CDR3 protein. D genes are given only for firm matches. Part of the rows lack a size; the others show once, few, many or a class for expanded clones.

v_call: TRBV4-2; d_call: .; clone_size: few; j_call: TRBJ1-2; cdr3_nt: TGTGCCAGCAGCCAAGAAGGACAGAGAGGCTACACCTTC; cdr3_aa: CASSQEGQRGYTF
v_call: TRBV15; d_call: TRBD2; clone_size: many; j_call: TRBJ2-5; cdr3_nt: TGTGCCACCAGCAGGGGTCTAGCGGGGGGAAAAGAGACCCAGTACTTC; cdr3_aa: CATSRGLAGGKETQYF
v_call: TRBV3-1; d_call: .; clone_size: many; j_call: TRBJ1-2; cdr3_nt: TGTGCCAGCAGCCAATACGGGGGCCGAGGGTACTATGGCTACACCTTC; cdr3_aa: CASSQYGGRGYYGYTF
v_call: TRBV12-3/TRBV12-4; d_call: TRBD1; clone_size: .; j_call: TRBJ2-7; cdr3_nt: TGTGCCAGCAGTTTAGCGTGGTCGTTGAGGGACAGGGGCTACGAGCAGTACTTC; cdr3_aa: CASSLAWSLRDRGYEQYF
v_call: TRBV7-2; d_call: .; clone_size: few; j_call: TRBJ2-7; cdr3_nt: TGTGCCAGCAGCATTACTAACGGGAACGAGCAGTACTTC; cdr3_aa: CASSITNGNEQYF
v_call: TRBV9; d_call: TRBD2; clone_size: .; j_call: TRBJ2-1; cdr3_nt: TGTGCCAGCAGCGTAGACAGCGGGGGCTACAGTGAGCAGTTCTTC; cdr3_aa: CASSVDSGGYSEQFF
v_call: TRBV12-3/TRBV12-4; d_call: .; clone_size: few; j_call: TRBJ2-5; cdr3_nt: TGTGCCAGCAGTCCCCTGCTTGTATCTGGCCTGGCCGCCAACCAAGAGACCCAGTACTTC; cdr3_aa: CASSPLLVSGLAANQETQYF
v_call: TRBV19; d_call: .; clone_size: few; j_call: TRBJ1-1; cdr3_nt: TGTGCCAGTACCTTAAGACAGAGAAACACTGAAGCTTTCTTT; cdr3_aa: CASTLRQRNTEAFF
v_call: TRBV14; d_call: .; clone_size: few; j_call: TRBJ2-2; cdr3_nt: TGTGCCAGCAGCCATGCAGGGCGCACCGGGGAGCTGTTTTTT; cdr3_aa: CASSHAGRTGELFF
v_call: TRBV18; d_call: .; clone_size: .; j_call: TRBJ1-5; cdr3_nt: TGTGCCAGCTCCCAGGCGGGGGGCTTGGGCAATCAGCCCCAGCATTTT; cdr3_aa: CASSQAGGLGNQPQHF
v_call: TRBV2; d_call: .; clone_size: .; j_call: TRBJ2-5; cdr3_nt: TGTGCCAGCGGCTCGGCAGGAGAGCAAGAGACCCAGTACTTC; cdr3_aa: CASGSAGEQETQYF
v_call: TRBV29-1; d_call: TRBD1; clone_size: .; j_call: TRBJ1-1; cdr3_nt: TGCAGCGCGCAGACAGGGCTGAACACTGAAGCTTTCTTT; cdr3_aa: CSAQTGLNTEAFF
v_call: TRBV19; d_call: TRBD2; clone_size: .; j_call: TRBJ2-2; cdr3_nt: TGTGCCAGTAGTTCTAGACTAGCGGCCAGAACTCGGGGCACCGGGGAGCTGTTTTTT; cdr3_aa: CASSSRLAARTRGTGELFF
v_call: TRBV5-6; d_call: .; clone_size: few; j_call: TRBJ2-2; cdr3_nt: TGTGCCAGCAGCCCCGGGAGGGGGCCCGGCACCGGGGAGCTGTTTTTT; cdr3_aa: CASSPGRGPGTGELFF
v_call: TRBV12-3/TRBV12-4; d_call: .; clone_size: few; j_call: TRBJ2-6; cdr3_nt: TGTGCCAGCAGTTTAGGCCGAGTCTCTGGGGCCAACGTCCTGACTTTC; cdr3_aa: CASSLGRVSGANVLTF
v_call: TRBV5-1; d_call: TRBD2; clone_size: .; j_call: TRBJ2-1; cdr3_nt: TGCGCCAGCAGCTTTCTAGCGGTAAGGTCCAACAATGAGCAGTTCTTC; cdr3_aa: CASSFLAVRSNNEQFF
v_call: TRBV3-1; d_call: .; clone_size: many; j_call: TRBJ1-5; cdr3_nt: TGTGCCAGCAGCCAAACTCCCGGGGGGTTTTCTAGCAATCAGCCCCAGCATTTT; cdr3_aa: CASSQTPGGFSSNQPQHF
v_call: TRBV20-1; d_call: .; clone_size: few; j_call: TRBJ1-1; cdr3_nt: TGCAGTGCTGGGGCCGGGAACACTGAAGCTTTCTTT; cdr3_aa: CSAGAGNTEAFF